This TCR beta chain was obtained from a study of cytomegalovirus exposure and HLA in healthy donors. Study-wide results and limits: Presence/absence analyses rested on an assumption that sequencing depth was roughly uniform across donors. TCR beta V- and J-gene trimming was later associated with a missense DCLRE1C variant.

To note about this clone: Its antigen is unidentified.

In germline, CDR1 is LNHNV, CDR2 YYDKDF (reference sequence). V lost 3 bases to trimming and J lost 3 bases, with 8 bases between them. This CDR3 has 14 residues. Both 60 Vbeta primers and 13 Jbeta primers went into the PCR. TCRdb keeps only in-frame clones here, not all; method: immunoSEQ multiplex PCR. Among about 240,000 clones listed, around 81% were seen once. Sequenced material: PBMCs. The receptor comes from a woman aged 60-75 years in good health and CMV-seropositive. The genes are TRBV15 and TRBJ2-2; D uncertain. The CDR3 reads CATSSVRHTGELFF. For the CDR3, the DNA is TGTGCCACCAGCAGCGTGCGGCACACCGGGGAGCTGTTTTTT.